The text below deals with one TCR beta chain. This entry is derived from a study of human thymus T cells. Healthy Finnish infants undergoing corrective surgery for congenital heart defects were used as donors. Profiled with immunoSEQ multiplex PCR; TCRdb holds only in-frame clones, not every one. The sample has about 50,000 clones; around 93% are singletons. The sample consisted of blood. This clonotype was obtained from a girl under two years old with a congenital heart defect but otherwise immunologically healthy.

Here the CDR3 reads CAWSVRAGAYNEQFF. CDR3 nucleotide sequence: TGTGCCTGGAGTGTAAGAGCGGGAGCTTACAATGAGCAGTTCTTC. V and J are TRBV30 and TRBJ2-1; 8 bases fit TRBD2. Germline CDR1 and CDR2: GTSNPN and SVGIG (reference sequence). The CDR3 is made up of 15 amino acids. V shed 0 bases and J 4 bases; nucleotides not matched to a gene: 5.